The present entry profiles one T cell receptor (beta chain) with its context. The germline V gene has CDR1 LNHDA and CDR2 SQIVND (reference sequence). The CDR3 consists of 19 residues. Losses at the gene ends were 5 bases for V and 7 bases for J; bases not matched to a gene: 20. Produced via immunoSEQ multiplex PCR; TCRdb's table is partial and in-frame only. The table shows about 270,000 clones, with about nine tenths occurring only once. This specimen belongs to a study of blood T cell repertoires in COVID-19. Study-wide context: Sources were T cells, B-cell-depleted T cells, or PBMCs; the material itself was cDNA or gDNA.

Assignment of participants to cohorts was predicated upon participant-reported clinical history. The chain joins TRBV19 to TRBJ1-4, with 9 bases lining up with TRBD1. The receptor was isolated from a woman aged 45 to 65 who had recovered from COVID-19. Sequencing was performed on PBMCs or T cells enriched from blood (not recorded which). The CDR3 sequence is CASSPHLTGGDRDGEKLFF. The CDR3 bases are TGTGCCAGTAGTCCGCATTTGACAGGGGGAGATAGAGATGGTGAAAAACTGTTTTTT.